This T cell receptor beta chain was recorded in a study of CD8+ T cells in alopecia areata (dated by TCRdb to 2016 to 2018). About the full investigation: The treated patients, all with moderate-to-severe alopecia areata, were enrolled in an open-label pilot trial of oral tofacitinib given at 5 to 10 mg twice daily. RNA was obtained with the PAXgene miRNA kit for fixed scalp, the miRNeasy kit for PBMCs, and the RNeasy kit for mouse skin. High-throughput TCRbeta sequencing was used to examine T cell clonal expansion in alopecia areata in both the C3H/HeJ mouse model and human patients. Scalp clonality was compared across normal scalp (n=4), patchy alopecia areata scalp (n=8), and alopecia totalis/universalis scalp (n=8). Tofacitinib was administered for 6 to 18 months, and 6 months of follow-up off drug were then conducted to assess delayed response and recurrence. Disease severity in treated patients was measured with the SALT score, which quantifies the percentage of affected scalp surface area. On the human side, TCRbeta sequencing was run on scalp tissue and on sorted CD4+ and CD8+ peripheral blood T cells from healthy controls and from alopecia areata patients with either patchy or totalis/universalis disease. Biopsies were taken from tofacitinib-treated patients at baseline and at 4 and 24 weeks of treatment, and a later scalp biopsy was taken in several of the tofacitinib-treated patients. immunoSEQ multiplex PCR using 35 Vbeta forward primers and 13 Jbeta reverse primers was used to amplify TCRbeta CDR3 regions.

The sample's time point label, in plain terms: about 5 months on oral tofacitinib. The treatment or condition tag for this specimen amounts to: oral pan-JAK inhibitor, 5-10 mg twice daily. From alopecia areata patients, peripheral blood was collected along with lesional scalp punch biopsies. PBMCs were isolated by density centrifugation and stained for CD3, CD4 and CD8, and CD4+ and CD8+ T cells were sorted on a FACSAria. Reading the germline V gene gives CDR1 SQVTM and CDR2 ANQGSEA. V sheds 1 base and J sheds 7 bases, leaving 20 bases between their ends. The cysteine opens and the phenylalanine closes a CDR3 of 16 amino acids. The only DNA kept is the CDR3, 48 bases in frame from the first base. Study-wide conclusions, independent of this receptor: Because the treated cohort was small and included a single nonresponder, larger studies are needed to assess links between baseline CD8+ expansion and response. Shared TCR sequences between patients were less evident than in mice, which may be partly attributable to HLA diversity in the patient population. Scalp TCR repertoire analysis is complicated because resident alphabeta T cells in normal human skin are also sequenced, whereas mouse skin is dominated by gammadelta T cells. During tofacitinib treatment, many expanded lesional clones stuck around in both scalp and blood, and this persistence may partly explain why relapse happens after treatment is stopped. Compared with normal scalp, lesional scalp, particularly in alopecia totalis/universalis, had higher clonality and more expanded CD8+ clones, which suggests antigenic drive. Tofacitinib significantly decreased scalp clonality and the number of expanded CD8+ clones among the top 100 scalp clones.

The library relied on the immunoSEQ multiplex PCR assay. For TCR sequencing, RNA was extracted from every sample and reverse transcribed into cDNA to serve as template. First-strand cDNA was synthesized with SuperScript III using a 2:1 mix of oligo-dT and random hexamers. A synthetic immune receptor repertoire was used to assess amplification bias, and residual bias was removed computationally. The study's processing was this. Raw reads were preprocessed for error removal, and CDR3 was defined according to IMGT conventions as running from the conserved cysteine to phenylalanine. Clonality was computed by normalizing Shannon entropy by log2 of the number of productive unique TCRs and subtracting the result from 1. Scalp TCRbeta sequences were cross-referenced with sorted blood CD4 and CD8 repertoires so that the CD4 or CD8 identity of scalp clones could be inferred. As stored in TCRdb, this immuneACCESS dataset retains in-frame rearrangements with V and J assigned. A fraction of the clones does not appear; measured against another copy, unresolved V genes explain less than half of the discrepancy, and the remainder lacks a known reason. V, J and clone size are taken as reported in that table, and D and trimming were inferred from the DNA itself. This sample holds about 190,000 clones; roughly 64% were observed only once. The ten largest make up over 10% of the sample.

For this clone: No cognate antigen has been identified for it. No much larger clone exists at a distance of one base, and base qualities are not known.

This sequence uses TRBV29-1 and TRBJ2-1, with no confidently assigned D gene. The sample was CD8+ T cells sorted from blood, taken at week 24, from a patient treated with tofacitinib. The receptor's source is a human donor with alopecia areata. The DNA reads TGCAGCGTTGAAGGGTGGCCCCTAGGTGACCTTAATGAGCAGTTCTTC. Its amino acids are CSVEGWPLGDLNEQFF.